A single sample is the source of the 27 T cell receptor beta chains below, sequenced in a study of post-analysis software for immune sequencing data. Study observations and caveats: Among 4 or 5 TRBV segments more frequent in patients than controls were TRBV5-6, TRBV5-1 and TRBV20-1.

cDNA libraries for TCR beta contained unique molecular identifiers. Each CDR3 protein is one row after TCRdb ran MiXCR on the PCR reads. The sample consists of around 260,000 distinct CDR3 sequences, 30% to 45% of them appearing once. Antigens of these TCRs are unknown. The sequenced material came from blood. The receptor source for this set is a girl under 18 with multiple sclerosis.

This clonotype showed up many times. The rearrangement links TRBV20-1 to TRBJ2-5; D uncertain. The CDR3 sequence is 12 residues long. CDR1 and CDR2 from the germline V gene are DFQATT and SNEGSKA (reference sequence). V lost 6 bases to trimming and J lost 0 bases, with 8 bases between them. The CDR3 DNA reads TGCAGTGCCGACTCTTACCAAGAGACCCAGTACTTC. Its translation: CSADSYQETQYF.

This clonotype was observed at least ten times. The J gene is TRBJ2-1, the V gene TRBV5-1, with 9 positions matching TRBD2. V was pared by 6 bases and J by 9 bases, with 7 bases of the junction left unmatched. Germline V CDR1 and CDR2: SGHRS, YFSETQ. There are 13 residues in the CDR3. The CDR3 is CASNWASGVEQFF. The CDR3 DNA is TGCGCCAGCAATTGGGCTAGCGGGGTTGAGCAGTTCTTC.

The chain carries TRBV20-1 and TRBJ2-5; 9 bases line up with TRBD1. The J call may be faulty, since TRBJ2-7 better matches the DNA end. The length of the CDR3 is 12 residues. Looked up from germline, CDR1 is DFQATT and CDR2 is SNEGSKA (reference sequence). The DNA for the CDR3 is TGCAGTGCTAGTGGGACAGGGAACGAGCAGTACTTC. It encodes CSASGTGNEQYF.

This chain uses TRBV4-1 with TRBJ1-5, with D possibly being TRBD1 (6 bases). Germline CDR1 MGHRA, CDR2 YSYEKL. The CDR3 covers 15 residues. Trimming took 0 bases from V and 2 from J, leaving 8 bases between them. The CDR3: CASSQEGGGNQPQHF. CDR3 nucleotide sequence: TGCGCCAGCAGCCAAGAAGGGGGGGGCAATCAGCCCCAGCATTTT.

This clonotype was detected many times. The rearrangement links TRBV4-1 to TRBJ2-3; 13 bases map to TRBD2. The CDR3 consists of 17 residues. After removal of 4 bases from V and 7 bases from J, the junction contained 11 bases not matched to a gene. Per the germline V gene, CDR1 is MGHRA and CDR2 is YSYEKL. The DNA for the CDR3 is TGCGCCAGCAGCCGAGTTGTACTAGCGGGGGGGAGGAATACGCAGTATTTT. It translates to CASSRVVLAGGRNTQYF.

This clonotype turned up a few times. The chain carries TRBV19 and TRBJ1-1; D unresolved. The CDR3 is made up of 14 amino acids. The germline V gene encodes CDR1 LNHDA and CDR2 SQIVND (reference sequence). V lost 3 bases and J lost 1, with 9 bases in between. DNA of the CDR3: TGTGCCAGTAGTATGAGTCTGGGGAACACTGAAGCTTTCTTT. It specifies CASSMSLGNTEAFF.

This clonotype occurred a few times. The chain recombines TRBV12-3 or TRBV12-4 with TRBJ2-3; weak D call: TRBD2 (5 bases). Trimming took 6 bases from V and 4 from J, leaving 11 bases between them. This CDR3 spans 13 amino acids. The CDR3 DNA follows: TGTGCCAGCAGGAGAGTGGGAGCAGATACGCAGTATTTT. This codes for CASRRVGADTQYF.

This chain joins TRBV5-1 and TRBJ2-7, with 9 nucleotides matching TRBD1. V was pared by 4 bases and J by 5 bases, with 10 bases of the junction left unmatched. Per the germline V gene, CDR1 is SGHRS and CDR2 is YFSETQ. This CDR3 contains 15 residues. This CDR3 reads CASSGSGTGYHEQYF. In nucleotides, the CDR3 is TGCGCCAGCAGCGGGAGCGGGACAGGGTACCACGAGCAGTACTTC. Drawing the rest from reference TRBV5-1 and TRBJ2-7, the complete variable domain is KAGVTQTPRYLIKTRGQQVTLSCSPISGHRSVSWYQQTPGQGLQFLFEYFSETQRNKGNFPGRFSGRQFSNSRSEMNVSTLELGDSALYLCASSGSGTGYHEQYFGPGTRLTVT.

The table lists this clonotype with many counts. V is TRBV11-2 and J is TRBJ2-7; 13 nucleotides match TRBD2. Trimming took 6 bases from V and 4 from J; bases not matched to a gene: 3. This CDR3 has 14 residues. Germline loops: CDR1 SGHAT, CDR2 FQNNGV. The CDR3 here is CASSSLAGGYEQYF. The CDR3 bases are TGTGCCAGCAGTTCACTAGCGGGGGGGTACGAGCAGTACTTC.

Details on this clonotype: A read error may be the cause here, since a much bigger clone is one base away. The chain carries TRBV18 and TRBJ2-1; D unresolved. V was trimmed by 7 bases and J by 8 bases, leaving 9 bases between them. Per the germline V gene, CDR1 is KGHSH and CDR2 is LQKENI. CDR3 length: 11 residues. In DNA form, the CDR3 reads TGTGCCAGCTTCTCTATGGATGAGCAGTTCTTC. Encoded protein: CASFSMDEQFF.

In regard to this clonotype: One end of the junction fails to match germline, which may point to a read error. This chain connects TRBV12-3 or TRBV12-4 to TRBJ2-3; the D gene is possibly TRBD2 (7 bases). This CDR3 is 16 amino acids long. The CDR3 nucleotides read TGTGCCAGCAGCCCCAGGAGGGGGGGAAGCACAGATGCGCAGTATTTT. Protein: CASSPRRGGSTDAQYF.

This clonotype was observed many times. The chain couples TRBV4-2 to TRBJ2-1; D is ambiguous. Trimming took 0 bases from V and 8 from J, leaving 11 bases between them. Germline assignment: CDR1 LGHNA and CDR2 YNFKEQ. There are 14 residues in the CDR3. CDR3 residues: CASSQDVRGDEQFF. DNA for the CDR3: TGTGCCAGCAGCCAAGACGTCAGAGGCGATGAGCAGTTCTTC.

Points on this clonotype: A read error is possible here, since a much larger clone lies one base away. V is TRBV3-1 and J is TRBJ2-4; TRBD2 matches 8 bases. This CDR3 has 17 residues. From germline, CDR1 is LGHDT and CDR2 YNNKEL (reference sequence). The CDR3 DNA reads TGTGCCAGCAGCCCGCGGGAGGAACACTTAGCCAAAACCATTCAGTACTTC. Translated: CASSPREEHLAKTIQYF.

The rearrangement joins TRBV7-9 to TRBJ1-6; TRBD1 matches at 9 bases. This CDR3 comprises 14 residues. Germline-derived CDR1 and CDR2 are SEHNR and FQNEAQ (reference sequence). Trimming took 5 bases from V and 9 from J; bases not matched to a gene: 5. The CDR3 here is CASSRTGGTSPLHF. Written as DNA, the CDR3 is TGTGCCAGCAGCCGAACAGGGGGCACTTCACCCCTCCACTTT.

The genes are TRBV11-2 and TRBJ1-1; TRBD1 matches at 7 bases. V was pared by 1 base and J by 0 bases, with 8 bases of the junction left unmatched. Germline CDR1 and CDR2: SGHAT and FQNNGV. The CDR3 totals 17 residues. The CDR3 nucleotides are TGTGCCAGCAGCTTAGCCGAGGGGACAGCAATGAACACTGAAGCTTTCTTT. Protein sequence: CASSLAEGTAMNTEAFF.

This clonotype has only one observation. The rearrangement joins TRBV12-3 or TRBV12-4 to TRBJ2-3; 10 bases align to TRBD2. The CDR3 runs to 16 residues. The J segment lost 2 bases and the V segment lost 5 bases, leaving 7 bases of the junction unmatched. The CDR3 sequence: CASSVLAGAITDTQYF. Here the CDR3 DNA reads TGTGCCAGCAGTGTCCTAGCGGGGGCGATCACAGATACGCAGTATTTT.

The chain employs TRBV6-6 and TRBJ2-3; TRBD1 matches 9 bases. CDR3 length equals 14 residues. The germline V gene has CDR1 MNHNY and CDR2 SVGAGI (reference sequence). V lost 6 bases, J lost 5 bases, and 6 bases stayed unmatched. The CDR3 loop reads CASSEQGARDTQYF. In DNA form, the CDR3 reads TGTGCCAGCAGCGAACAGGGGGCGAGAGATACGCAGTATTTT.

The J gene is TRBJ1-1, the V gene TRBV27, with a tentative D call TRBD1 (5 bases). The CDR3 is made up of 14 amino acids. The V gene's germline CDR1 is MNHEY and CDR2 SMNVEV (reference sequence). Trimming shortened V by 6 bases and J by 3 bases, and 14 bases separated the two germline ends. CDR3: CASRWTGEDTEAFF. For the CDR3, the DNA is TGTGCCAGCAGGTGGACGGGGGAGGACACTGAAGCTTTCTTT.

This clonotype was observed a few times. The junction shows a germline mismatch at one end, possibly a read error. CDR3 region: CASSLQGNAIYF. The CDR3 DNA is TGTGCCAGCAGCTTACAGGGAAACGCCATATATTTT. V usage is TRBV7-2 and J usage is TRBJ1-3; perhaps TRBD1 as D (5 bases). Looked up from germline, CDR1 is SGHTA and CDR2 is FQGNSA. The CDR3 covers 12 residues.

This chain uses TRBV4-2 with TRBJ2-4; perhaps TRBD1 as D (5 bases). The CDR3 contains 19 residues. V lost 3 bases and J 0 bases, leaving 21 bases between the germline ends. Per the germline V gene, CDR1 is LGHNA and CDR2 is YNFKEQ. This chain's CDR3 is CASSQPADVGAIAKNIQYF. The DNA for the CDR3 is TGTGCCAGCAGCCAGCCTGCTGACGTAGGGGCGATAGCCAAAAACATTCAGTACTTC.

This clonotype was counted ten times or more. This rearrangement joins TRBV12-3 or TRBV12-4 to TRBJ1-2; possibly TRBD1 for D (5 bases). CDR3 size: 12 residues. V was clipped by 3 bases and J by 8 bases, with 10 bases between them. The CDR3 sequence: CASSFAGKGYTF. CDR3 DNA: TGTGCCAGCAGTTTTGCAGGGAAGGGCTACACCTTC.

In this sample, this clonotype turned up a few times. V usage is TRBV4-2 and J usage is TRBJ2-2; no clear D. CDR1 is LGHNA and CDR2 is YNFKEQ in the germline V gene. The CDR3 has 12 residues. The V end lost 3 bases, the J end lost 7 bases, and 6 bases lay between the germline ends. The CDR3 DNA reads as TGTGCCAGCAGCCAGCTGAGCGGGGAGCTGTTTTTT. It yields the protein CASSQLSGELFF.

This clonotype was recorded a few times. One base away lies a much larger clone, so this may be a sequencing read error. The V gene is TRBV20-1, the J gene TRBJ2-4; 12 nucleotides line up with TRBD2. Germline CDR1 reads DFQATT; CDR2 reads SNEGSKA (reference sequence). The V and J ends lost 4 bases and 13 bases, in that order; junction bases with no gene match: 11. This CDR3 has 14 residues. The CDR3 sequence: CSATPGLAGREQYF. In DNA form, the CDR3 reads TGCAGTGCTACCCCAGGACTAGCGGGGAGAGAGCAGTACTTC.

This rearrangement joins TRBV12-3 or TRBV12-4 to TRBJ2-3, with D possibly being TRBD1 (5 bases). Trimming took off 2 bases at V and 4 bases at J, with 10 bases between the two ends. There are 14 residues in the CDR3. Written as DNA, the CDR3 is TGTGCCAGCAGTTTACAGGGAACCTCAGATACGCAGTATTTT. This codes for CASSLQGTSDTQYF.

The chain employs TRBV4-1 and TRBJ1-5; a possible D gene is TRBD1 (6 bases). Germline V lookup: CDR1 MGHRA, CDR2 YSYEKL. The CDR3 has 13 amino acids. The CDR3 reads CGQPRGFRQPQHF. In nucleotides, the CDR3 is TGCGGGCAGCCGAGGGGGTTTCGACAGCCCCAGCATTTT.

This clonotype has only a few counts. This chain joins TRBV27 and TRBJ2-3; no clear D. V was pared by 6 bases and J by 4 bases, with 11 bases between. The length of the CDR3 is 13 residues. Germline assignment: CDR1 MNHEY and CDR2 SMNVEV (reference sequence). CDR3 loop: CASSRKLADTQYF. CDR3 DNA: TGTGCCAGCAGCCGAAAATTGGCAGATACGCAGTATTTT.

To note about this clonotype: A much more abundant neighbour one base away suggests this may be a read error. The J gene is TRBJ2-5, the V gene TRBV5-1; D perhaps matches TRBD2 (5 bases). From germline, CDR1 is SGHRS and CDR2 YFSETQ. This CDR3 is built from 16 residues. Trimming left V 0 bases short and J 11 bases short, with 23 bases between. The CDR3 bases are TGCGCCAGCAGCTTGGGAACGGAGGCAGCCTACAATGAGCAGTACTTC. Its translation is CASSLGTEAAYNEQYF.